This T cell receptor (beta chain) was obtained from a study of blood T cells in healthy people across ages. Together with a sample-barcoded 5' primer, a J-beta primer mix was included in a second PCR lasting roughly 6 to 12 cycles. TCRdb reanalysed the 5' RACE reads using MiXCR and keeps one entry per CDR3 protein. This sample has more than 700,000 distinct CDR3 sequences; 40% to 65% occur once, and the top ten carry approximately 41%. CDR3 length: 17 residues. The V gene's germline CDR1 is SGHRS and CDR2 YFSETQ. With V trimmed by 2 bases and J by 6 bases, 13 bases remained unmatched. The V and J genes are TRBV5-1 and TRBJ2-4; 8 bases line up with TRBD2. The source is a man aged 80 or over in good health. The specimen sequenced was blood. Here the CDR3 DNA reads TGCGCCAGCAGCTTCTCGGGACTAGTGGGACGGAGAAACATTCAGTACTTC. This gives the protein CASSFSGLVGRRNIQYF.